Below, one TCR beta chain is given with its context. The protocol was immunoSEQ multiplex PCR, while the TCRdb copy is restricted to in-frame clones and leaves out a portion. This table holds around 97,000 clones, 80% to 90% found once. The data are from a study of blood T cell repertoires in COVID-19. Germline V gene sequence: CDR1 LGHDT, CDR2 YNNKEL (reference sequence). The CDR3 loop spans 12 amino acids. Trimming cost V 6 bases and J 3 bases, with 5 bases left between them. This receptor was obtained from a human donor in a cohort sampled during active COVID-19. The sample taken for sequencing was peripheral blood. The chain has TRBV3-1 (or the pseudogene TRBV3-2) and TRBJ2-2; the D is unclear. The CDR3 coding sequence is TGTGCCAGCAGTTCGTACACCGGGGAGCTGTTTTTT. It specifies CASSSYTGELFF.